Below, one TCR beta chain is given with its context. The data are from a study of shared clonotypes between healthy human individuals. The V gene end was trimmed by 2 bases and the J gene end by 1 base; junction bases not matched to a gene: 9. Germline assignment: CDR1 WNHNN and CDR2 SYGVQD (reference sequence). This CDR3 spans 17 amino acids. The data were produced by immunoSEQ multiplex PCR, yet TCRdb's version contains in-frame clones alone and is incomplete. Of roughly 2.4 million clones detected, approximately 94% appear once; the ten largest clones hold approximately 0.13%. The sequenced sample consisted of naive CD4+ T cells sorted from blood. Subset defined: CD45RA+ positively selected. The TCR was taken from a man aged 18 to 30 in good health. The chain carries TRBV10-1 and TRBJ2-3; 7 positions match TRBD2. CDR3 region: CASSEGAAGVGTDTQYF. The CDR3 DNA is TGCGCCAGCAGTGAGGGTGCGGCGGGAGTAGGCACAGATACGCAGTATTTT.